What follows is one T cell receptor beta chain and its context. The record originates from a study of blood T cell repertoires in COVID-19. Across the study: Sites in the United States, Italy and Spain provided acute and convalescent COVID-19 samples.

Germline CDR1 reads SGHRS; CDR2 reads YFSETQ. The CDR3 is 14 amino acids. Trimming shortened V by 1 base and J by 6 bases, and 14 bases separated the two germline ends. In the study's own analysis: It was from reference gene primer amplification that nucleated cell counts were estimated. The table came from immunoSEQ multiplex PCR; TCRdb's copy has only in-frame clones and leaves some out. For V, J and clone size, that table is used; D and trimming come from the DNA. The sample carries under 130,000 clones, 81% recorded once. The sequence was collected from a man at least 80 years old with acute or convalescent COVID-19. Sequenced input: peripheral blood. The chain uses TRBV5-1 and TRBJ2-7, with D unresolved. The chain's CDR3 is CASSLQAKMAEQYF. Written as DNA, the CDR3 is TGCGCCAGCAGCTTGCAGGCAAAGATGGCCGAGCAGTACTTC.